The 4 T cell receptor beta chains listed next were all sequenced from one sample in a study of cytomegalovirus exposure and HLA in healthy donors. PCR used 60 Vbeta primers and 13 Jbeta primers. The method was immunoSEQ multiplex PCR; TCRdb's version includes in-frame clones alone and lacks a portion of them. The table shows some 200,000 clones, with approximately 85% occurring only once. The sample comprised PBMCs. All receptors come from a girl under 18 in good health and CMV-seropositive.

The chain's CDR3 is CASSLVGLASDTQYF. The CDR3 DNA is TGTGCCAGCAGCTTGGTGGGACTAGCATCCGATACGCAGTATTTT. The chain recombines TRBV7-2 with TRBJ2-3; 9 bases line up with TRBD2. The CDR3 loop spans 15 amino acids. Trimming took 3 bases from V and 6 from J; bases not matched to a gene: 7. The germline V gene encodes CDR1 SGHTA and CDR2 FQGNSA.

The J gene is TRBJ2-7, the V gene TRBV11-3; no clear D. This CDR3 is 12 amino acids long. Trimming left V 4 bases short and J 3 bases short, with 7 bases between. Germline CDR1 reads SGHNT; CDR2 reads YENEEA. The CDR3 spells CASSSGDYEQYF. DNA of the CDR3: TGTGCCAGCAGCTCCGGAGACTACGAGCAGTACTTC.

The gene calls are TRBV5-1 and TRBJ2-1; TRBD1 aligns across 7 bases. Germline values: CDR1 SGHRS, CDR2 YFSETQ. V lost 3 bases to trimming and J lost 4 bases; unmatched junction nucleotides: 7. This CDR3 has 15 amino acids. CDR3 in DNA: TGCGCCAGCAGCTCGGGACAGACACCTTACAATGAGCAGTTCTTC. This encodes CASSSGQTPYNEQFF. Looking up the rest from reference TRBV5-1 and TRBJ2-1 gives the full variable domain: KAGVTQTPRYLIKTRGQQVTLSCSPISGHRSVSWYQQTPGQGLQFLFEYFSETQRNKGNFPGRFSGRQFSNSRSEMNVSTLELGDSALYLCASSSGQTPYNEQFFGPGTRLTVL.

This CDR3 is CATSTGVNTEAFF. CDR3 coding DNA: TGTGCCACCTCGACAGGGGTAAACACTGAAGCTTTCTTT. V gene TRBV6-5 combines with J gene TRBJ1-1, with 8 bases that match TRBD1. This CDR3 spans 13 amino acids. Germline V CDR1 and CDR2: MNHEY, SVGAGI. V lost 10 bases and J lost 2; bases outside the gene matches: 6.